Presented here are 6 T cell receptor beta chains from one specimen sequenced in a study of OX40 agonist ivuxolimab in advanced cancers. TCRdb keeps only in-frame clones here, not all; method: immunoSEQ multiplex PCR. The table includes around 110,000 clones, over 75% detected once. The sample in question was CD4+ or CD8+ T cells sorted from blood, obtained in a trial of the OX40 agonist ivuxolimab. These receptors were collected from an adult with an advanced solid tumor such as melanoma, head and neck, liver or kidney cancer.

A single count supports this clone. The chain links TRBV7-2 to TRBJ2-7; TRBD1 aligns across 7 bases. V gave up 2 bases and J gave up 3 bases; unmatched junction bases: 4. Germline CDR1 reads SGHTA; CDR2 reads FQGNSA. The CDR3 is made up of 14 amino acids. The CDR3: CASSLSRGNYEQYF. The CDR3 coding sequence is TGTGCCAGCAGCTTATCCAGGGGGAACTACGAGCAGTACTTC.

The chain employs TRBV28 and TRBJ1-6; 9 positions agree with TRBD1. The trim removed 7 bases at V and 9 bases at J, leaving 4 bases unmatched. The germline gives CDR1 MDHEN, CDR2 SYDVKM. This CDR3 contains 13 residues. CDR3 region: CASTGQGFSPLHF. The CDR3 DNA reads TGTGCCAGCACGGGACAGGGTTTTTCACCCCTCCACTTT.

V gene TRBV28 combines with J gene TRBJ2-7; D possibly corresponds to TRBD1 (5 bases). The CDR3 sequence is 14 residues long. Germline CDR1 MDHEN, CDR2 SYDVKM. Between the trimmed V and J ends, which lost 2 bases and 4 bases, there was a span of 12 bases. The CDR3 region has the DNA TGTGCCAGCAGTTTAGCAGGACAAATATACGAGCAGTACTTC. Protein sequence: CASSLAGQIYEQYF.

The CDR3 spells CASSPALPTGELFF. The CDR3 DNA follows: TGTGCCAGCAGCCCGGCTTTGCCGACCGGGGAGCTGTTTTTT. The chain is built from TRBV5-4 and TRBJ2-2; D gene ambiguous. From germline, CDR1 is SGHNT and CDR2 YYREEE (reference sequence). V was cut by 4 bases and J by 5 bases, with 12 bases left in between. This CDR3 spans 14 amino acids.

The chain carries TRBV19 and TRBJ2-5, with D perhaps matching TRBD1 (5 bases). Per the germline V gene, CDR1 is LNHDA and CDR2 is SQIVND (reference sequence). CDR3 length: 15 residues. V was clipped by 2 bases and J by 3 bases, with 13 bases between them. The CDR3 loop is CASSIKQDRKETQYF. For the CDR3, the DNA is TGTGCCAGTAGTATAAAACAGGACCGTAAAGAGACCCAGTACTTC.

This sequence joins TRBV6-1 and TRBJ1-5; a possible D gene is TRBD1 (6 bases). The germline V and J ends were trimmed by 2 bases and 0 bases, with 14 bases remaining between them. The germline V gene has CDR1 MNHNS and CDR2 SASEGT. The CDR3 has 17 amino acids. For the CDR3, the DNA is TGTGCCAGCAGTGAATTAGGGACAAGCTATAGCAATCAGCCCCAGCATTTT. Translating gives CASSELGTSYSNQPQHF.